A selection of T cell receptor beta chains follows, all from one sample in a study of T cell repertoires in cytomegalovirus infection. TCRdb analysed the reads with MiXCR anew, one entry per CDR3 protein. The sample records about 150,000 distinct CDR3 sequences, roughly a sixth being singletons. The sample taken for sequencing was CD8+ T cells from PBMCs. The receptors come from a human donor in good health (CMV status not recorded). Some clones in this sample may be carry-over from other donors' samples. CDR3s include the opening cysteine and the closing phenylalanine or tryptophan. D genes are given only for firm matches. The size entry is marked missing in some rows and otherwise reads once, few, many or a size class.

clone_size	v_call	j_call	cdr3_length	d_call	cdr3_aa	cdr3_nt
.	TRBV4-3	TRBJ2-7	16	TRBD2	CASSRHLMGTSPEQYF	TGCGCCAGCAGCCGACACCTTATGGGGACTAGCCCCGAGCAGTACTTC
.	TRBV7-2	TRBJ1-5	15	.	CASSLGRTAYQPQHF	TGTGCCAGCAGCTTAGGGCGGACAGCATATCAGCCCCAGCATTTT
.	TRBV7-6	TRBJ2-7	13	.	CANSLEQPYEQYF	TGTGCCAACAGCTTAGAACAGCCCTACGAGCAGTACTTC
few	TRBV7-3	TRBJ1-2	13	TRBD1	CASSSPGQGIFTF	TGTGCCAGCAGCTCACCGGGACAGGGGATTTTCACCTTC
few	TRBV7-8	TRBJ2-4	16	TRBD1	CASSLESGTGTFIQYF	TGTGCCAGCAGCTTAGAGTCTGGGACAGGGACTTTTATTCAGTACTTC
.	TRBV9	TRBJ2-1	16	TRBD2	CASSDGFGTSGNEQFF	TGTGCCAGCAGCGACGGGTTTGGGACTAGCGGCAATGAGCAGTTCTTC
few	TRBV28	TRBJ2-7	15	.	CASSFGPSRLYEQYF	TGTGCCAGCAGCTTCGGGCCTTCCAGACTCTACGAGCAGTACTTC
.	TRBV19	TRBJ1-2	16	.	CASSTGEAPINYGYTF	TGTGCCAGTAGTACCGGTGAGGCCCCGATTAACTATGGCTACACCTTC
.	TRBV29-1	TRBJ1-3	14	.	CSVEDESSGNTIYF	TGCAGCGTTGAAGATGAAAGTTCTGGAAACACCATATATTTT
few	TRBV28	TRBJ2-3	13	.	CASSLDYTDTQYF	TGTGCCAGCAGCTTGGACTACACAGATACGCAGTATTTT
.	TRBV4-1	TRBJ2-7	15	.	CASSQDLTGGYEQYF	TGCGCCAGCAGCCAAGATCTTACCGGGGGCTACGAGCAGTACTTC
many	TRBV7-2	TRBJ2-1	14	.	CASSLTGGRDEQFF	TGTGCCAGCAGCTTAACCGGGGGGCGAGATGAGCAGTTCTTC
.	TRBV6-2/TRBV6-3	TRBJ2-7	15	TRBD1	CASTGGRGNYYEQYF	TGTGCCAGCACAGGGGGCAGGGGTAACTACTACGAGCAGTACTTC
.	TRBV6-1	TRBJ2-1	14	.	CASNRESSYNEQFF	TGTGCCAGCAATCGGGAGAGCTCCTACAATGAGCAGTTCTTC
few	TRBV20-1	TRBJ2-7	13	.	CSARSVETYEQYF	TGCAGTGCTAGAAGTGTGGAGACCTACGAGCAGTACTTC
.	TRBV7-6	TRBJ2-1	16	TRBD2	CASSPWTSGGNNEQFF	TGTGCCAGCAGCCCCTGGACTAGCGGGGGGAACAATGAGCAGTTCTTC
few	TRBV7-8	TRBJ2-7	15	.	CASSLAYKIEDEQYF	TGTGCCAGCAGCTTAGCGTACAAGATAGAGGACGAGCAGTACTTC
many	TRBV7-9	TRBJ1-6	15	.	CASSFHRVDNSPLHF	TGTGCCAGCAGCTTCCACAGGGTCGATAATTCACCCCTCCACTTT
.	TRBV7-6	TRBJ1-1	16	TRBD1	CASSGTGTGDLTEAFF	TGTGCCAGCAGCGGAACAGGGACAGGGGATCTGACTGAAGCTTTCTTT
many	TRBV27	TRBJ1-6	15	.	CASSSPTGDNSPLHF	TGTGCCAGCAGTTCCCCGACAGGAGATAATTCACCCCTCCACTTT
.	TRBV18	TRBJ2-1	14	.	CASSPSGRVHEQFF	TGTGCCAGCTCACCATCCGGCAGGGTCCATGAGCAGTTCTTC
.	TRBV11-1	TRBJ2-1	11	.	CASSGDNEQFF	TGTGCCAGCAGCGGGGACAATGAGCAGTTCTTC